The T cell receptor beta chain under discussion was sequenced for a study of cytotoxic CD8 clonotypes in ibrutinib-treated CLL. Overall study: Average yields of about 260,000 productive templates and 75,000 to 95,000 productive rearrangements characterized the samples.

A note on this clone: The antigen remains unidentified.

Study findings and constraints: Clonality climbed at ibrutinib response, then dropped toward baseline at progression.

V was pared by 2 bases and J by 5 bases, with 3 bases of the junction left unmatched. The CDR3 contains 15 residues. Germline V gives CDR1 SGHVS, CDR2 FNYEAQ. Cryopreserved PBMCs were the source of approximately 2 micrograms of genomic DNA, which went to TCR beta libraries. Produced via immunoSEQ multiplex PCR; TCRdb's table is partial and in-frame only. Among 140,000 or so clones listed, 79% were seen once. The sequencing used PBMCs, collected after 12 months of ibrutinib treatment. The chain combines TRBV7-6 with TRBJ2-1, with TRBD2 matching 10 bases. This clonotype was sampled from a human donor with chronic lymphocytic leukemia. CDR3: CASSLSSGSHNEQFF. The CDR3 region has the DNA TGTGCCAGCAGCTTATCTAGCGGGAGCCACAATGAGCAGTTCTTC.